Sequencing of this T cell receptor (beta chain) was carried out in a study of regulatory T cells in long-lasting Graves disease. The study, taken as a whole, reports: Not thyroid tissue but only peripheral blood was studied.

This clonotype was detected ten times or more. Its target is not known. Time point specified: persistent/refractory GD, antithyroid drugs over 5 years with positive TRAb. The authors made the TCR library using RNA they extracted from PBMCs. Patients were from an endocrinology department in Xi'an, China. The germline V gene has CDR1 SEHNR and CDR2 FQNEAQ (reference sequence). The CDR3 is made up of 15 amino acids. V was cut by 6 bases and J by 0 bases, with 11 bases left in between. Building of the TCR beta libraries involved iRepertoire HTBI primers and Arm-PCR of CDR3 regions. MiXCR, applied by TCRdb to the multiplex PCR reads, yields one record per CDR3 protein. The sample contains 250,000 to 300,000 distinct CDR3 sequences, roughly a fifth of which appear only once.

The chain combines TRBV7-9 with TRBJ1-4; weak D call: TRBD1 (6 bases). The clonotype comes from a female donor with Graves disease. Sequencing used peripheral blood mononuclear cells (PBMCs), obtained when the disease was refractory, from a patient treated with antithyroid drugs. The CDR3 sequence is CASSEQGATNEKLFF. In DNA, the CDR3 is TGTGCCAGCAGTGAACAGGGTGCAACTAATGAAAAACTGTTTTTT.